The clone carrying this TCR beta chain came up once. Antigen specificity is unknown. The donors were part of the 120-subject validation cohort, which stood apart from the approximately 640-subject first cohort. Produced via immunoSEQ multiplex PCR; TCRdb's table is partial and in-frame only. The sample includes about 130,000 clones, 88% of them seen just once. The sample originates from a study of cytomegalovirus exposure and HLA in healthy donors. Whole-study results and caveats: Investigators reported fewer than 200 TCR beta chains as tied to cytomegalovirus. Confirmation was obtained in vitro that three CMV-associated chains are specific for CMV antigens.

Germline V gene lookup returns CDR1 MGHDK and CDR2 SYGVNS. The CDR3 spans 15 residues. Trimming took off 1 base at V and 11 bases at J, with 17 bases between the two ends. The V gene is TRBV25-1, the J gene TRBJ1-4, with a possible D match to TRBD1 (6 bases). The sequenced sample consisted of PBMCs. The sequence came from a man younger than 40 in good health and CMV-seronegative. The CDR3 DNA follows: TGTGCCAGCAGTGAATCGGGAACAGGGCCGGATAAACTGTTTTTT. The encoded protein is CASSESGTGPDKLFF. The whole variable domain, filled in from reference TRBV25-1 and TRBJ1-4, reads EADIYQTPRYLVIGTGKKITLECSQTMGHDKMYWYQQDPGMELHLIHYSYGVNSTEKGDLSSESTVSRIRTEHFPLTLESARPSHTSQYLCASSESGTGPDKLFFGSGTQLSVL.